This T cell receptor beta chain was documented in a study of T cells in Graves' hyperthyroidism and ophthalmopathy. Study details: Blood was drawn when the patient was first diagnosed and still untreated.

With duration under 3 months, ophthalmopathy was active: Clinical Activity Score at least 3, NOSPECS at least 4. Regarding the study as a whole: Expanded thyroid clonotypes (above 0.001) were mostly also found in blood.

Using RNA transcripts as the source, TCR beta CDR3 regions were amplified. Initially, a first-round RT-PCR of the TCR CDR3 employed the HTBI primer set. Via MiXCR, TCRdb re-called the multiplex PCR reads, giving one row per CDR3 protein. The sample comprises roughly 500,000 distinct CDR3 sequences, about 20% of which are singletons, and under 55% rests with the top ten. Concerning this clonotype itself: The antigen is not known.

This clonotype was sampled from an older woman with Graves' ophthalmopathy. The sequencing input was blood.

The CDR3 region is CASSVSGGGPNTDTQYF. Written as DNA, the CDR3 is TGTGCCAGCAGCGTTTCAGGAGGGGGACCTAACACAGATACGCAGTATTTT. The chain carries TRBV9 and TRBJ2-3; D tentatively reads TRBD1 or TRBD2 (6 bases each). CDR3 length: 17 amino acids. V was shortened by 2 bases and J by 2 bases, with 18 bases between the two germline ends. Looked up from germline, CDR1 is SGDLS and CDR2 is YYNGEE.